This T cell receptor (beta chain) originates from a study of radiation and T cells in renal cell carcinoma. This table comes from immunoSEQ multiplex PCR, and its TCRdb copy is limited to in-frame clones, with some not included. The sample lists just over 15,000 clones; around three fifths were seen once. This clone was detected many times. Antigen specificity is unknown. Broader study findings: In nephrectomy-only tumors, top 100 clonotypes averaged roughly 45%, versus approximately 54% irradiated. Top tumor clonotypes rose in blood 2 weeks post-radiation, then contracted.

The V end was cut by 8 bases, the J end by 4 bases, with 20 bases between. CDR3 length: 16 amino acids. Per the germline V gene, CDR1 is MGHDK and CDR2 is SYGVNS. Treatment in this sample: 15 Gy SBRT to primary tumor, nephrectomy 4 weeks later. Clear cell pathology was present in this patient's renal cell carcinoma. The sample consisted of tumor tissue, taken from a patient whose treatment included radiotherapy and nephrectomy. V is TRBV25-1 and J is TRBJ1-4, with a tentative D call TRBD1 (6 bases). The receptor's source is a woman aged 70-85 years with renal cell carcinoma. CDR3 DNA sequence: TGTGCCAGCGTGGGCGGGCGGGGGCAGAGTAATGAAAAACTGTTTTTT. This translates into CASVGGRGQSNEKLFF. The complete variable domain, with remaining parts taken from reference TRBV25-1 and TRBJ1-4, reads EADIYQTPRYLVIGTGKKITLECSQTMGHDKMYWYQQDPGMELHLIHYSYGVNSTEKGDLSSESTVSRIRTEHFPLTLESARPSHTSQYLCASVGGRGQSNEKLFFGSGTQLSVL.